Listed below are T cell receptor beta chains from one sample, sequenced in a study of OX40 agonist ivuxolimab in advanced cancers. TCRdb keeps only in-frame clones here, not all; method: immunoSEQ multiplex PCR. The sample gives under 55,000 clones, over 85% of which show up once; approximately 23% is in the top ten. The specimen was CD4+ or CD8+ T cells sorted from blood, collected in a trial of the OX40 agonist ivuxolimab. The receptor set was obtained from an adult with an advanced solid tumor such as melanoma, head and neck, liver or kidney cancer. Each CDR3 is given with its conserved first and last residue. D genes are given only for firm matches. Clone size, where shown, is once, few, many, or a class for clones that have expanded.

>.|.|TRBV6-5|TRBJ2-7
TGTGCCAGCAGTTACTCTGCGGGACACAACTTTTACGAGCAGTACTTC
CASSYSAGHNFYEQYF
>.|TRBD2|TRBV28|TRBJ2-3
TGTGCCAGCAGTTTCGCTAGCGGGGGATACACAGATACGCAGTATTTT
CASSFASGGYTDTQYF
>.|TRBD2|TRBV4-3|TRBJ2-7
TGCGCCAGCAGCCAAGATATGACTAGCGGGAGGAGCTCCTACGAGCAGTACTTC
CASSQDMTSGRSSYEQYF
>.|.|TRBV5-4|TRBJ2-3
TGTGCCAGCAGCTTGGCTCAGTTAACAAGACCGACGGGCACAGATACGCAGTATTTT
CASSLAQLTRPTGTDTQYF
>once|.|TRBV12-2|TRBJ2-7
TGTGCAAGTCGCTTCCGAACTCTCGCCGGGACAGGGGACTACGAGCAGTACTTC
CASRFRTLAGTGDYEQYF
>.|.|TRBV28|TRBJ2-2
TGTGCCAGCAGTCAGACAGGGAACACCGGGGAGCTGTTTTTT
CASSQTGNTGELFF
>.|TRBD2|TRBV9|TRBJ2-7
TGTGCCAGCAGCGCCGGGACTAGCGGGAGCCCAGAGTACGAGCAGTACTTC
CASSAGTSGSPEYEQYF
>.|.|TRBV7-9|TRBJ2-7
TGTGCCAGCAGCTTAGAGGTCCACGAGCAGTACTTC
CASSLEVHEQYF
>.|TRBD2|TRBV28|TRBJ2-7
TGTGCCAGCAGGCTAGCGGGAGGGGGAGTACACGAGCAGTACTTC
CASRLAGGGVHEQYF
>.|.|TRBV27|TRBJ2-2
TGTGCCAGCAGTTTATGGGCCGGGACCGGGGAGCTGTTTTTT
CASSLWAGTGELFF